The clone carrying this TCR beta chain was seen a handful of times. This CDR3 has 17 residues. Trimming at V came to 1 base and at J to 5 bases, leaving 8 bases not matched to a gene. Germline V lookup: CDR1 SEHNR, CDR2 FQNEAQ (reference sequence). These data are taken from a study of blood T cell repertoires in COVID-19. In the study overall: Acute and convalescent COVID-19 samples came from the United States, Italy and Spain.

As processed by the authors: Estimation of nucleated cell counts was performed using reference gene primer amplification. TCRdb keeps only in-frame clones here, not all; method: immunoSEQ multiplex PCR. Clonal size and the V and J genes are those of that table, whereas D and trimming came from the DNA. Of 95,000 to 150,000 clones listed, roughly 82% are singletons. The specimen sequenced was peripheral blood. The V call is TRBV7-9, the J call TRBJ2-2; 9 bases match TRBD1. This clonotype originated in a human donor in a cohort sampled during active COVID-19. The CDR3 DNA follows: TGTGCCAGCAGCTTAGAAGGACAGGGGAGTGGAACCGGGGAGCTGTTTTTT. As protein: CASSLEGQGSGTGELFF.